This T cell receptor beta chain was identified in a study of blood T cell repertoires in COVID-19. V shed 5 bases and J 3 bases; nucleotides not matched to a gene: 9. CDR3 length: 15 amino acids. CDR1 is MNHEY and CDR2 is SVGAGI in the germline V gene. The table came from immunoSEQ multiplex PCR; TCRdb's copy has only in-frame clones and leaves some out. Here the sample spans 160,000 or so clones, approximately 79% being singletons. The V call is TRBV6-5, the J call TRBJ2-7; 8 bases fit TRBD2. The clonotype was recovered from a woman of 80 years or more with acute or convalescent COVID-19. Material for sequencing was peripheral blood. For the CDR3, the DNA is TGTGCCAGCAGTCAACAACTAGCGGCAAACTACGAGCAGTACTTC. Its protein product is CASSQQLAANYEQYF.